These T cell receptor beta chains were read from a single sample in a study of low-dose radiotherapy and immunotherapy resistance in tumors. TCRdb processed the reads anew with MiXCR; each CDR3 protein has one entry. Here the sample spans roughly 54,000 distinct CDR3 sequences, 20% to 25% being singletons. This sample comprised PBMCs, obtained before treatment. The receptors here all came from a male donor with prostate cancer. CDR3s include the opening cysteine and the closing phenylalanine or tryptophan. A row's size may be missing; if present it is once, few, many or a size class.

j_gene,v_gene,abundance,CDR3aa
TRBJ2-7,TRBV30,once,CAWSGGEASYEQYF
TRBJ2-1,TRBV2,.,CASGGGGFF
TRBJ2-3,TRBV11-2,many,CASSWGGWNTDTQYF
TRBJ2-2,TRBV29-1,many,CSVRGGNTGELFF
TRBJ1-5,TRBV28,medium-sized,CASSFGGQPQHF
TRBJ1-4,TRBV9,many,CASSVGGSNEKLFF
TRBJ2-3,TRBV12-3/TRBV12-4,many,CASSRDWSTDTQYF
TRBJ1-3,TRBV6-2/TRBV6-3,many,CASSYSIRRGGNTIYF
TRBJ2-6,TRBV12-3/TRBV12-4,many,CASSSGDGGPGANVLTF
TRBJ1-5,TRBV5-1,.,CASRPDGTGGQPQHF
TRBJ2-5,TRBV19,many,CASSPGTSGRSGETQYF
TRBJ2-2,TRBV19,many,CASRAGAANTGELFF
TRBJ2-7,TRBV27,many,CASSFPPPGRYF
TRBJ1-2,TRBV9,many,CASTRGPNYGYTF
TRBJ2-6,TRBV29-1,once,CSAYTPGGGSGANVLTF
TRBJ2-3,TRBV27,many,CASSLYLAGRTDTQYF
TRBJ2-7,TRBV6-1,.,CASSERLAGGDEQYF
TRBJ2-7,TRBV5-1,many,CASSFVPGTGGYEQYF
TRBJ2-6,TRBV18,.,CASSYGTAGTGANVLTF
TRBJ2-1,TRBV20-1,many,CSARVQLGEQFF
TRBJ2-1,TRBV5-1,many,CASSYGLAGLDEQFF
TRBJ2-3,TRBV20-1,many,CSARGVVKGGADTQYF
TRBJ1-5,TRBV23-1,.,CASSQLQGLTQPQHF
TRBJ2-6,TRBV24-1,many,CATSARANVLTF
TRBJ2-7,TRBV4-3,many,CASSQDSGTGVYEQYF
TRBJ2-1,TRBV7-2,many,CASSLGDPISEQFF
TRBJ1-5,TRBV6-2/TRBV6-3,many,CASSLTGTNQPQHF
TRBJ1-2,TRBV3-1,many,CASSQEDPRDYTF
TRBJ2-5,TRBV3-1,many,CASSQESGGRRETQYF
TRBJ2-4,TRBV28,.,CASSSQGGKNIQYF
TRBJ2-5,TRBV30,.,CAGGLAGEETQYF
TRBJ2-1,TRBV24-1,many,CATSDPGTSGSIDEQFF
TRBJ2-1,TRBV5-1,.,CASSGGEVYNEQFF
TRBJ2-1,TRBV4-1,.,CASSSEPMTESSYNEQFF
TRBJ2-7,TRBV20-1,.,CSAPQGPEQYF
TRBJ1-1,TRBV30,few,CAWSVRGFTEAFF
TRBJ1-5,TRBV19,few,CASSIVAQSNQPQHF
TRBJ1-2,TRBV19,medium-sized,CASSSQTGGSYGYTF
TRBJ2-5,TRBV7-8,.,CASSWARGGVQETQYF
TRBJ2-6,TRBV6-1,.,CASSSGLASGANVLTF
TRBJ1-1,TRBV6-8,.,CASITRNTEAFF